This T cell receptor (beta chain) was observed in a study of blood T cells in healthy people across ages. On this clonotype: What it recognizes is unknown.

V was clipped by 0 bases and J by 2 bases, with 11 bases between them. This CDR3 is built from 15 residues. Germline-derived CDR1 and CDR2 are MGHRA and YSYEKL. Findings and limits, study-wide: Unknown CMV status may confound age-related changes in expanded clones.

A second PCR of roughly 7 to 11 cycles used a sample-barcoded 5' primer and a J-beta primer mix. Each cDNA was tagged by a template-switch adaptor containing 12 random nucleotides. Via MiXCR, TCRdb re-called the 5' RACE reads, giving one row per CDR3 protein. This sample has fewer than 900,000 distinct CDR3 sequences, with 35% to 45% found just once. Sequencing was performed on blood. This sequence originates from a woman aged 55-69 years in good health. This chain joins TRBV4-1 and TRBJ2-7; D not resolved. Here the CDR3 reads CASSQDSGFTYEQYF. The CDR3 DNA sequence: TGCGCCAGCAGCCAAGATAGTGGCTTCACCTACGAGCAGTACTTC.